Presented here are 23 T cell receptor beta chains from one specimen sequenced in a study of T-cell memory formation after mild COVID-19. Each CDR3 protein gets one entry after TCRdb re-called the 5' RACE reads with MiXCR. The sample consists of 450,000 to 650,000 distinct CDR3 sequences, over 20% of them appearing once. Sequenced input: PBMCs or a T cell subset sorted from them (not recorded which). These receptors were collected from an adult woman who had mild COVID-19 (a few samples of this study predate the infection). Cell type and time point are not known.

This rearrangement joins TRBV5-1 to TRBJ1-5, with unresolved D. Germline V gives CDR1 SGHRS, CDR2 YFSETQ. V lost 4 bases and J 15 bases, leaving 20 bases between the germline ends. The CDR3 sequence is 13 residues long. CDR3 DNA sequence: TGCGCCAGCAGCCTACCGGAACCCCTATTGCTGCATTTT. Translating gives CASSLPEPLLLHF.

This clonotype occurred many times. The rearrangement links TRBV12-3 or TRBV12-4 to TRBJ2-3, with D perhaps assigned TRBD1 or TRBD2 (5 bases each). The germline V and J ends were trimmed by 6 bases and 1 base, with 11 bases remaining between them. This CDR3 contains 14 residues. The CDR3 DNA reads as TGTGCCAGCAGCCTTCTGGGGGGCACAGATACGCAGTATTTT. This sequence encodes CASSLLGGTDTQYF.

J is TRBJ2-6 and V is TRBV6-5; 8 nucleotides line up with TRBD2. There are 16 residues in the CDR3. Trimming at V came to 10 bases and at J to 4 bases, leaving 12 bases not matched to a gene. Germline values: CDR1 MNHEY, CDR2 SVGAGI. For the CDR3, the DNA is TGTGCCACTACGGGGGGGGCGGGACTAGGGGCCAACGTCCTGACTTTC. Its translation: CATTGGAGLGANVLTF.

V gene TRBV5-6 combines with J gene TRBJ1-1; 7 bases agree with TRBD1. Germline CDR1 reads SGHDT; CDR2 reads YYEEEE. The V and J ends lost 0 bases and 7 bases, in that order; junction bases with no gene match: 0. The CDR3 sequence is 12 residues long. Here the CDR3 DNA reads TGTGCCAGCAGCTTGGGGGACAGTGAAGCTTTCTTT. Residues: CASSLGDSEAFF.

This clonotype was found a few times. The CDR3 region is CASSLERDRDYGYTF. The DNA for the CDR3 is TGCGCCAGCAGCTTGGAGAGGGACAGGGACTATGGCTACACCTTC. V gene TRBV5-1 combines with J gene TRBJ1-2; 9 bases agree with TRBD1. CDR1 is SGHRS and CDR2 is YFSETQ in the germline V gene. J gave up 3 bases and V 0 bases, and 3 bases lay outside the gene matches. This CDR3 spans 15 amino acids. The full variable domain, its missing parts supplied by reference TRBV5-1 and TRBJ1-2, is KAGVTQTPRYLIKTRGQQVTLSCSPISGHRSVSWYQQTPGQGLQFLFEYFSETQRNKGNFPGRFSGRQFSNSRSEMNVSTLELGDSALYLCASSLERDRDYGYTFGSGTRLTVV.

V usage is TRBV12-3 or TRBV12-4 and J usage is TRBJ2-2; 11 nucleotides align to TRBD2. Trimming took 2 bases from V and 7 from J; bases not matched to a gene: 6. The CDR3 loop spans 16 amino acids. This CDR3 is CASSLRLAGSSGELFF. The CDR3 DNA sequence: TGTGCCAGCAGTTTACGACTAGCGGGAAGCAGCGGGGAGCTGTTTTTT.

This clonotype turned up a few times. V and J are TRBV18 and TRBJ1-5; D is uncertain. This CDR3 has 14 amino acids. Looked up from germline, CDR1 is KGHSH and CDR2 is LQKENI. V was clipped by 5 bases and J by 3 bases, with 11 bases between them. The CDR3 DNA follows: TGTGCCAGCTCAAGGGAGGTTTCCAATCAGCCCCAGCATTTT. This gives the protein CASSREVSNQPQHF.

This clonotype was picked up a small number of times. The chain has TRBV4-1 and TRBJ1-5; D not certain. Trimming stripped 4 bases from V and 0 bases from J, with 10 bases between. The CDR3 is 15 amino acids. Germline V gene data show CDR1 as MGHRA and CDR2 as YSYEKL. The CDR3 protein is CASSPSPGSNQPQHF. CDR3 nucleotide sequence: TGCGCCAGCAGCCCGAGCCCGGGTAGCAATCAGCCCCAGCATTTT.

This clonotype was counted only a few times. The chain has TRBV21-1 and TRBJ1-6. TRBV21-1 is listed as a pseudogene. The length of the CDR3 is 16 residues. CDR3 protein: CASRSGTRSYNSPLHF. The CDR3 DNA reads as TGTGCCAGCAGATCAGGGACTCGCTCCTATAATTCACCCCTCCACTTT.

The rearrangement uses TRBV20-1 and TRBJ2-7, with D uncertain. Germline V gene sequence: CDR1 DFQATT, CDR2 SNEGSKA (reference sequence). The CDR3 runs 12 residues. V gave up 3 bases and J gave up 7 bases, with 13 bases separating them. The CDR3 reads CSASTSEREQYF. The CDR3 nucleotides read TGCAGTGCTAGTACATCGGAACGTGAGCAGTACTTC.

This clonotype occurred a few times. The chain couples TRBV14 to TRBJ1-4; D not resolved. This CDR3 has 16 amino acids. CDR1 is SGHDN, CDR2 FVKESK, per germline. Trimming took off 0 bases at V and 0 bases at J, with 8 bases between the two ends. The CDR3 nucleotides read TGTGCCAGCAGCCAAGATGTCCGTGCAACTAATGAAAAACTGTTTTTT. It encodes CASSQDVRATNEKLFF.

This clonotype was detected only a few times. CDR3: CSVGGWLSGANVLTF. The CDR3 DNA sequence: TGCAGCGTTGGGGGTTGGCTCTCTGGGGCCAACGTCCTGACTTTC. This rearrangement joins TRBV29-1 to TRBJ2-6; unclear D gene. The germline V gene encodes CDR1 SQVTM and CDR2 ANQGSEA. CDR3 length: 15 residues. V lost 4 bases to trimming and J lost 0 bases, with 10 bases between them.

V gene TRBV24-1 combines with J gene TRBJ2-1; 11 nucleotides align to TRBD1. CDR1 KGHDR and CDR2 SFDVKD come from the germline V gene. Trimming cost V 10 bases and J 4 bases; bases outside gene matches: 11. CDR3 size: 16 residues. The CDR3, as DNA: TGTGCCACGGGAGCCTGGGACAGGGGGGGATACAATGAGCAGTTCTTC. Its translation: CATGAWDRGGYNEQFF.

This clonotype has just a few counts. The rearrangement links TRBV3-1 to TRBJ2-1, with D unresolved. Trimming took 0 bases from V and 8 from J, leaving 14 bases between them. CDR1 and CDR2 (germline): LGHDT, YNNKEL (reference sequence). The CDR3 is 15 amino acids. CDR3: CASSQEREVIDEQFF. Written as DNA, the CDR3 is TGTGCCAGCAGCCAAGAAAGAGAGGTTATAGATGAGCAGTTCTTC.

This clonotype was picked up a small number of times. The rearrangement links TRBV7-9 to TRBJ1-2; D unclear. The V end lost 2 bases, the J end lost 0 bases, and 10 bases lay between the germline ends. Germline CDR1 reads SEHNR; CDR2 reads FQNEAQ (reference sequence). The CDR3 covers 15 residues. CDR3 loop: CASSLPKFTNYGYTF. For the CDR3, the DNA is TGTGCCAGCAGCTTACCGAAGTTTACTAACTATGGCTACACCTTC. Together with reference TRBV7-9 and TRBJ1-2, the CDR3 gives the full variable domain: DTGVSQNPRHKITKRGQNVTFRCDPISEHNRLYWYRQTLGQGPEFLTYFQNEAQLEKSRLLSDRFSAERPKGSFSTLEIQRTEQGDSAMYLCASSLPKFTNYGYTFGSGTRLTVV.

The chain carries TRBV29-1 and TRBJ2-1; unclear D gene. This CDR3 region has 12 residues. Looked up from germline, CDR1 is SQVTM and CDR2 is ANQGSEA. V was trimmed by 0 bases and J by 5 bases, leaving 5 bases between them. The CDR3 DNA is TGCAGCGTTGAAGATCGCGACAATGAGCAGTTCTTC. This translates into CSVEDRDNEQFF.

This clonotype was counted between two and nine times. The chain uses TRBV7-9 and TRBJ1-3; D call uncertain. The V gene's germline CDR1 is SEHNR and CDR2 FQNEAQ (reference sequence). Trimming cost V 8 bases and J 7 bases, with 21 bases left between them. This CDR3 is built from 15 residues. The CDR3 sequence: CASYASSGVWNTIYF. CDR3 DNA: TGTGCCAGCTATGCGTCATCGGGCGTGTGGAACACCATATATTTT.

Only a few counts were recorded for this clonotype. The chain employs TRBV29-1 and TRBJ2-2; no clear D gene. The length of the CDR3 is 14 residues. Germline values: CDR1 SQVTM, CDR2 ANQGSEA. V was clipped by 2 bases and J by 1 base, with 8 bases between them. CDR3 sequence (DNA): TGCAGCGTTGAATCGACGGGGAACACCGGGGAGCTGTTTTTT. Its translation: CSVESTGNTGELFF.

This clonotype has a handful of counts. The rearrangement joins TRBV25-1 to TRBJ2-1; D unclear. Per the germline V gene, CDR1 is MGHDK and CDR2 is SYGVNS. The CDR3 is 14 residues long. The V and J ends lost 9 bases and 5 bases respectively, with 17 bases between them. CDR3 sequence reads: CARTHRRYHNEQFF. The CDR3 region has the DNA TGTGCCAGAACCCATCGGAGATACCACAATGAGCAGTTCTTC.

CDR3 coding DNA: TGTGCCAGCAGCAAAGCGCAGGGACAGGGCTTCTATGGCTACACCTTC. Its protein is CASSKAQGQGFYGYTF. The gene calls are TRBV21-1 and TRBJ1-2; TRBD1, the table's D call, lacks a check against the DNA. TRBV21-1 is a pseudogene locus. There are 16 residues in the CDR3.

The chain employs TRBV10-3 and TRBJ2-7; a weak D match, TRBD1 (6 bases). Germline loops: CDR1 ENHRY, CDR2 SYGVKD. V lost 11 bases, J lost 5 bases, and 13 bases lay in between. The CDR3 has 11 residues. The CDR3, as DNA: TGTGCCTACAGGGAAATAAACGAGCAGTACTTC. This encodes CAYREINEQYF.

There are a few counts of this clonotype. The chain uses TRBV4-1 and TRBJ1-5; no reliable D call. The germline V gene encodes CDR1 MGHRA and CDR2 YSYEKL. Deletions cut 0 bases from V and 9 bases from J, with 9 bases between. This CDR3 is built from 13 residues. CDR3 in amino acids: CASSQEGERPQHF. In nucleotides, the CDR3 is TGCGCCAGCAGCCAAGAGGGCGAGAGGCCCCAGCATTTT.

This clonotype was seen a few times. V is TRBV10-3 and J is TRBJ2-3, with D possibly matching TRBD2 (5 bases). The CDR3 has 14 amino acids. CDR1 ENHRY and CDR2 SYGVKD come from the germline V gene. The V gene lost 2 bases and the J gene lost 8 bases, with 14 bases spanning the gap. CDR3 loop: CAISEGGRIGTQYF. The CDR3 coding sequence is TGTGCCATCAGTGAGGGTGGGAGAATCGGTACGCAGTATTTT.